This T cell receptor beta chain was identified in a study of T cell repertoires in aging, cancer and after chemotherapy. Study overall: Healthy donor repertoires were recorded over several months to years and showed clear clonal overlap.

Trimming cost V 3 bases and J 7 bases; bases outside gene matches: 4. Germline-derived CDR1 and CDR2 are MNHEY and SMNVEV (reference sequence). The CDR3 consists of 13 residues. TCR beta rearrangements were amplified from peripheral blood genomic DNA. TRB rearrangements spanning V, D and J were amplified using mixed TRB-A/B primers. TCRdb re-analysed the multiplex PCR reads in MiXCR, keeping a single row per CDR3 protein. The table has 4,900 or so distinct CDR3 sequences, under 50% seen once. This TCR came from a human donor in good health. The sample was blood. The chain recombines TRBV27 with TRBJ1-2, with 8 bases identical to TRBD1. The DNA of the CDR3 is TGTGCCAGCAGTTTCTTGGACAGGGTTGGCTACACCTTC. This sequence encodes CASSFLDRVGYTF.